This paragraph reports one TCR beta chain. Its target is unknown. These data originate in a study of T-cell memory formation after mild COVID-19. Findings of the study overall: Among contracting clones, CD4+ were mainly CM/EM and CD8+ enriched in EMRA. Pre-infection memory harbored some responding clones, suggesting cross-reactive memory joined. CD4/CD8 balance held among clones contracting day 15 to 85, and later expanders leaned CD4+.

TCRdb processed the 5' RACE reads anew with MiXCR; each CDR3 protein has one entry. The top ten hold about an eighth of the sample, which has 210,000 or so distinct CDR3 sequences, around 25% seen once. Germline-derived CDR1 and CDR2 are SGDLS and YYNGEE. This CDR3 is built from 15 residues. Trimming cost V 1 base and J 3 bases; bases outside gene matches: 3. The sequence derives from an adult woman who had mild COVID-19 (a few samples of this study predate the infection). Cell type and time point are not known. Specimen: PBMCs or a T cell subset sorted from them (not recorded which). The chain links TRBV9 to TRBJ2-7; 11 bases are a match to TRBD2. The CDR3 DNA sequence: TGTGCCAGCAGCGTAACTAGCGGGAGTGTCTACGAGCAGTACTTC. Its translation is CASSVTSGSVYEQYF.